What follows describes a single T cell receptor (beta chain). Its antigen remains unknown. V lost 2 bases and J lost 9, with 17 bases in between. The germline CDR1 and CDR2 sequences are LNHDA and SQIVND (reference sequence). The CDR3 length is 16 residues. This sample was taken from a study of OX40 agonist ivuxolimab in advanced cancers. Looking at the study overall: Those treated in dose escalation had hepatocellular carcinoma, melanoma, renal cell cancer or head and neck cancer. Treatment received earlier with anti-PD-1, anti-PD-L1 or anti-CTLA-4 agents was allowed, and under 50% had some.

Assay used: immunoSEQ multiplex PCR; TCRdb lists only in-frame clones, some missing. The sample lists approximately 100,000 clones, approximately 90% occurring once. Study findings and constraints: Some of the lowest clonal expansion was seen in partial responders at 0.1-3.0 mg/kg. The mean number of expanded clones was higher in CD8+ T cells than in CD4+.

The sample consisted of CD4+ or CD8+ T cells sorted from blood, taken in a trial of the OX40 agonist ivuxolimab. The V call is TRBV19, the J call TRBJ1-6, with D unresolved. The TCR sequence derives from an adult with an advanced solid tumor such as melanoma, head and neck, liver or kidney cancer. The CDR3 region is CASSIIPPGLGSPLHF. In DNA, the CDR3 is TGTGCCAGTAGTATAATCCCACCGGGGTTAGGTTCACCCCTCCACTTT.